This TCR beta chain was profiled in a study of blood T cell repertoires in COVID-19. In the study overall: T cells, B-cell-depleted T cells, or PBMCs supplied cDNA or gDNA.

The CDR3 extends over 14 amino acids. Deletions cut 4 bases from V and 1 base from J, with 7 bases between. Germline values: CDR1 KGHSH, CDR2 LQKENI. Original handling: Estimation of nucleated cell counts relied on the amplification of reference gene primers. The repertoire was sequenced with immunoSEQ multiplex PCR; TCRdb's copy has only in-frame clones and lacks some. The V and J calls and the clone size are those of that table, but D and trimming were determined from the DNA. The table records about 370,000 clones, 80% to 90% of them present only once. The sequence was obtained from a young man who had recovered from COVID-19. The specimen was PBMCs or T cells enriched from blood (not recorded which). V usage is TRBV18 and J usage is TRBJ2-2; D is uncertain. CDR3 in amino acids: CASSLTGNTGELFF. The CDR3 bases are TGTGCCAGCTCACTCACGGGGAACACCGGGGAGCTGTTTTTT. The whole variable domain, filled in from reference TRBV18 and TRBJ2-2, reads NAGVMQNPRHLVRRRGQEARLRCSPMKGHSHVYWYRQLPEEGLKFMVYLQKENIIDESGMPKERFSAEFPKEGPSILRIQQVVRGDSAAYFCASSLTGNTGELFFGEGSRLTVL.